This T cell receptor (beta chain) derives from a study of blood T cell repertoires in COVID-19. Study-level background: Material from acute and convalescent COVID-19 was sourced from the United States, Italy and Spain.

In the study's own analysis: Amplifying reference gene primers gave estimates of nucleated cell counts. Clones were read by immunoSEQ multiplex PCR, and TCRdb kept only the in-frame ones, dropping some. From that table come the V and J calls and clone size; the DNA was used to work out D and trimming. The sample lists about 120,000 clones, around 89% occurring once. Germline CDR1 is SEHNR and CDR2 is FQNEAQ (reference sequence). V lost 1 base to trimming and J lost 0 bases; unmatched junction nucleotides: 6. The CDR3 contains 16 residues. The chain couples TRBV7-9 to TRBJ2-7; 7 bases are shared with TRBD1. The TCR sequence derives from a woman in her 50s with acute or convalescent COVID-19. The specimen was peripheral blood. The CDR3 reads CASSLGVGTVSYEQYF. CDR3 DNA: TGTGCCAGCAGCTTAGGGGTCGGGACAGTCTCCTACGAGCAGTACTTC. Full variable domain (missing parts from reference TRBV7-9 and TRBJ2-7): DTGVSQNPRHKITKRGQNVTFRCDPISEHNRLYWYRQTLGQGPEFLTYFQNEAQLEKSRLLSDRFSAERPKGSFSTLEIQRTEQGDSAMYLCASSLGVGTVSYEQYFGPGTRLTVT.